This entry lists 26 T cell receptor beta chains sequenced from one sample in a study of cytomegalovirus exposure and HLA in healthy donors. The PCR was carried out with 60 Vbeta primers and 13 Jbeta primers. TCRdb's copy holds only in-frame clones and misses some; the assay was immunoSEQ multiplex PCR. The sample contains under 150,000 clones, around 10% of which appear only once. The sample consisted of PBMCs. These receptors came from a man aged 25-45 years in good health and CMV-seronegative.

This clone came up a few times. The chain's CDR3 is CASSDGQGLDGYTF. CDR3 nucleotide sequence: TGTGCCAGCAGTGATGGACAGGGTCTCGATGGCTACACCTTC. The chain links TRBV25-1 to TRBJ1-2; TRBD1 matches at 8 bases. Germline V gene lookup returns CDR1 MGHDK and CDR2 SYGVNS. Trimming at V came to 3 bases and at J to 6 bases, leaving 6 bases not matched to a gene. The CDR3 sequence is 14 residues long.

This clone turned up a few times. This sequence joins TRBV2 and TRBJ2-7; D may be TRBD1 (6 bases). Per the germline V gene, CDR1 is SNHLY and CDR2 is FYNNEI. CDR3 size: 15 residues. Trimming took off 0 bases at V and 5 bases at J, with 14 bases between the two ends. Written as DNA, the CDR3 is TGTGCCAGCAGTGAAGCGCTGGGGGCAGAGGACGAGCAGTACTTC. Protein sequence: CASSEALGAEDEQYF.

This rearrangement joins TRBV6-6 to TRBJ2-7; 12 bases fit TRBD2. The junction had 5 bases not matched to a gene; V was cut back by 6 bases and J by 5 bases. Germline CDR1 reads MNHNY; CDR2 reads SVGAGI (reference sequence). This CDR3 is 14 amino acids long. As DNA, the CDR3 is TGTGCCAGCAGAAGGACTAGCGGGGCAAACGAGCAGTACTTC. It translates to CASRRTSGANEQYF.

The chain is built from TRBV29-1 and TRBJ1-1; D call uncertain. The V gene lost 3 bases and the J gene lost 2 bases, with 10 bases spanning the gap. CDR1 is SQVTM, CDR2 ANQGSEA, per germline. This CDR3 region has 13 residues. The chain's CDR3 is CSVDDRDNTEAFF. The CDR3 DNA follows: TGCAGCGTTGACGACCGGGATAACACTGAAGCTTTCTTT.

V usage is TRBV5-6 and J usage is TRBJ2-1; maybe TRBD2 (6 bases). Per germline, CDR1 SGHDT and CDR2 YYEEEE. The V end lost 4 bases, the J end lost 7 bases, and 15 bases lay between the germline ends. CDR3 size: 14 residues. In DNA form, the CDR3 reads TGTGCCAGCAGCCCGAACGGGGGACGTAATGAGCAGTTCTTC. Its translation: CASSPNGGRNEQFF.

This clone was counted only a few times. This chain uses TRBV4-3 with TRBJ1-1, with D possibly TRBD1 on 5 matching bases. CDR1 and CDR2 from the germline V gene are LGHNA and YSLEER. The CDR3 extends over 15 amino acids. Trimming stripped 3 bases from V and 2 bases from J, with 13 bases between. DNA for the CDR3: TGCGCCAGCAGCCATACGGCAGGGCTCAACACTGAAGCTTTCTTT. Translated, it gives CASSHTAGLNTEAFF.

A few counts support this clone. The CDR3 DNA reads TGTGCCAGCAGCTCCCAAGGGGGGGGGAACTATGGCTACACCTTC. Protein sequence: CASSSQGGGNYGYTF. The chain joins TRBV9 to TRBJ1-2; maybe TRBD1 (6 bases). V lost 4 bases to trimming and J lost 2 bases, with 15 bases between them. Germline CDR1 reads SGDLS; CDR2 reads YYNGEE. The CDR3 runs 15 residues. The whole variable domain, remainder taken from reference TRBV9 and TRBJ1-2, is DSGVTQTPKHLITATGQRVTLRCSPRSGDLSVYWYQQSLDQGLQFLIQYYNGEERAKGNILERFSAQQFPDLHSELNLSSLELGDSALYFCASSSQGGGNYGYTFGSGTRLTVV.

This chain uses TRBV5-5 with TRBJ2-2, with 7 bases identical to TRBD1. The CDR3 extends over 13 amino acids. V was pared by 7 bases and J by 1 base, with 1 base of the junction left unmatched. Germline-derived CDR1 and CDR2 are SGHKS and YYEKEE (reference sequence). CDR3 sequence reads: CASRTGNTGELFF. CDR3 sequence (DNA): TGTGCCAGCCGGACAGGGAACACCGGGGAGCTGTTTTTT. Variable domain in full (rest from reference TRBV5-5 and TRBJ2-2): DAGVTQSPTHLIKTRGQQVTLRCSPISGHKSVSWYQQVLGQGPQFIFQYYEKEERGRGNFPDRFSARQFPNYSSELNVNALLLGDSALYLCASRTGNTGELFFGEGSRLTVL.

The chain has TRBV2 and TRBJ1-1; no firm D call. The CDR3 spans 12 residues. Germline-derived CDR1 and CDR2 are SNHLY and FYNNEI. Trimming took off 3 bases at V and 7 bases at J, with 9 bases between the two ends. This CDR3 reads CASSDGIFEAFF. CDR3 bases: TGTGCCAGCAGTGACGGGATCTTTGAAGCTTTCTTT.

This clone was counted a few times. CDR3 region: CASSLADLSANEQFF. Written as DNA, the CDR3 is TGTGCCAGCAGCTTAGCGGACCTTAGCGCCAATGAGCAGTTCTTC. The chain joins TRBV7-2 to TRBJ2-1; D is perhaps TRBD2 (5 bases). The CDR3 has 15 residues. Germline lookup yields CDR1 SGHTA and CDR2 FQGNSA. V was shortened by 0 bases and J by 6 bases, with 12 bases between the two germline ends.

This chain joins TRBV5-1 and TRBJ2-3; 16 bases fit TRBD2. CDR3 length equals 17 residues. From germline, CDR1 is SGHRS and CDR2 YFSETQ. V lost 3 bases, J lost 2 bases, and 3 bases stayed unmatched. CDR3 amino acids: CASSSGLAGGATDTQYF. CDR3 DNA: TGCGCCAGCAGCTCGGGACTAGCGGGAGGGGCCACAGATACGCAGTATTTT.

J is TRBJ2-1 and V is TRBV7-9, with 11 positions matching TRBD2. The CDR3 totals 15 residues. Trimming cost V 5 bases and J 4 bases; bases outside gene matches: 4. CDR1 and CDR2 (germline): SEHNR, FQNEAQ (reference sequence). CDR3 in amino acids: CASSATSGVYNEQFF. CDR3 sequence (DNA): TGTGCCAGCAGCGCGACTAGCGGGGTTTACAATGAGCAGTTCTTC.

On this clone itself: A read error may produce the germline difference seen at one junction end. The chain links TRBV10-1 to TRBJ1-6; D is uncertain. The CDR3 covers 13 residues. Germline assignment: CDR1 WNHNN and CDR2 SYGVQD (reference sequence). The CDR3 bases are TGCGCCAGCAGATATGACAATAACTCACCCCTCCACTTT. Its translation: CASRYDNNSPLHF.

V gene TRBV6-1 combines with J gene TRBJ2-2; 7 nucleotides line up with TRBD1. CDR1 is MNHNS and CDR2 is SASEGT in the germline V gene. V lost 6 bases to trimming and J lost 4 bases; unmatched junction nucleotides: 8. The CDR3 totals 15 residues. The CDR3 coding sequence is TGTGCCAGCAGGCCGAGGGGGCGGCTCACCGGGGAGCTGTTTTTT. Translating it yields CASRPRGRLTGELFF.

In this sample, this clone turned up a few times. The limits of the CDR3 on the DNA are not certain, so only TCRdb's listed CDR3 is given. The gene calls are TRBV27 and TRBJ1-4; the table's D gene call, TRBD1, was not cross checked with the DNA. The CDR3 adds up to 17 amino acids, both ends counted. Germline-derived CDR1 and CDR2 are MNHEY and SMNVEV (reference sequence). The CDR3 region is CASSSSTGTGWNEKLFF.

CDR3 sequence reads: CASSVGGRVQETQYF. The CDR3 DNA reads TGTGCCAGCAGCGTGGGCGGGAGAGTACAAGAGACCCAGTACTTC. V usage is TRBV9 and J usage is TRBJ2-5, with TRBD2 identical over 7 bases. The CDR3 loop spans 15 amino acids. V lost 2 bases and J lost 2; bases outside the gene matches: 6. CDR1 and CDR2 (germline): SGDLS, YYNGEE.

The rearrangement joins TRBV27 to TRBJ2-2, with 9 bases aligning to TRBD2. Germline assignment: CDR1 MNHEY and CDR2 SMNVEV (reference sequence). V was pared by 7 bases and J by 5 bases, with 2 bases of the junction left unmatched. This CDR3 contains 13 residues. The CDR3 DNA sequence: TGTGCCAGCATAGCGGGAGTAACCGGGGAGCTGTTTTTT. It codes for CASIAGVTGELFF.

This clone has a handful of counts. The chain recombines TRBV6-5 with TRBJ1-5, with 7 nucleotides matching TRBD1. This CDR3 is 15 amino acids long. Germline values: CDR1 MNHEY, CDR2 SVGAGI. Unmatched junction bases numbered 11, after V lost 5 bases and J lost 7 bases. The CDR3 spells CASSGRDRGDQPQHF. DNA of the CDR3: TGTGCCAGCAGTGGCCGGGACAGAGGAGACCAGCCCCAGCATTTT.

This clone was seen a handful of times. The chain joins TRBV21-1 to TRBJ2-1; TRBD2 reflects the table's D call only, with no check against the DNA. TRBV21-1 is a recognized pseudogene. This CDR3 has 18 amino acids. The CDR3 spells CASSKARTSGGSYNEQFF. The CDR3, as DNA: TGTGCCAGCAGCAAAGCGCGGACTAGCGGGGGGTCCTACAATGAGCAGTTCTTC.

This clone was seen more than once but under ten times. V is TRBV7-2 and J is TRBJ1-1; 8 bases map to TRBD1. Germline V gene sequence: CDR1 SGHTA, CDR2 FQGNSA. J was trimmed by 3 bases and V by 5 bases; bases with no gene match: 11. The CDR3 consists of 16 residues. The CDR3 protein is CASSPLIAGGHTEAFF. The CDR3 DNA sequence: TGTGCCAGCAGCCCCCTCATCGCAGGGGGCCACACTGAAGCTTTCTTT.

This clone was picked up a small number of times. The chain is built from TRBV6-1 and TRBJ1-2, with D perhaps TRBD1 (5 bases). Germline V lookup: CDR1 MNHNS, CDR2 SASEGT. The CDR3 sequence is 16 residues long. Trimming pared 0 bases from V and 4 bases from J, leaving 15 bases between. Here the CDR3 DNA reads TGTGCCAGCAGTGAAGCTGGCAGGGTCATTGGCTATGGCTACACCTTC. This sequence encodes CASSEAGRVIGYGYTF.

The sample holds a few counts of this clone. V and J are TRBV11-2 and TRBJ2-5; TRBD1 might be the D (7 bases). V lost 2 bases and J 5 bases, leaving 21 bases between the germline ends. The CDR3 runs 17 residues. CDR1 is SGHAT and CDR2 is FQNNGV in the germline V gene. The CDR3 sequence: CASSLRSRGVGGETQYF. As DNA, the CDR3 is TGTGCCAGCAGCTTACGTAGCAGGGGGGTTGGGGGGGAGACCCAGTACTTC.

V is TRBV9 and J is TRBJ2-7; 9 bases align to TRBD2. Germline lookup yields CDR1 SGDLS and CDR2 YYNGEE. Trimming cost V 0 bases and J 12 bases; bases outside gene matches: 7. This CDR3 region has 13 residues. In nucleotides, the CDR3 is TGTGCCAGCAGCGTAGAGAGCGGGGGGCGTCTGTACTTC. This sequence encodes CASSVESGGRLYF.

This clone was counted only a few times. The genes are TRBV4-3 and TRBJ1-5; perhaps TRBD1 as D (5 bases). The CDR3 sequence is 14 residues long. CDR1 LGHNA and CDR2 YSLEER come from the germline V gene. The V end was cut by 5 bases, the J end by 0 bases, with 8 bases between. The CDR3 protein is CASSGAVSNQPQHF. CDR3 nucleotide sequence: TGCGCCAGCAGCGGGGCAGTTAGCAATCAGCCCCAGCATTTT.

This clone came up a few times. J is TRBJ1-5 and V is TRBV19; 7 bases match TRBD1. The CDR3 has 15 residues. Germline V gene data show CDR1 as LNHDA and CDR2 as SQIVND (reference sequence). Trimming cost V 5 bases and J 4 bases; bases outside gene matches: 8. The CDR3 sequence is CASSAIQGNNQPQHF. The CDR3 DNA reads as TGTGCCAGTAGTGCGATACAGGGGAATAATCAGCCCCAGCATTTT. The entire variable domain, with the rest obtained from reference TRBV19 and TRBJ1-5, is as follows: DGGITQSPKYLFRKEGQNVTLSCEQNLNHDAMYWYRQDPGQGLRLIYYSQIVNDFQKGDIAEGYSVSREKKESFPLTVTSAQKNPTAFYLCASSAIQGNNQPQHFGDGTRLSIL.

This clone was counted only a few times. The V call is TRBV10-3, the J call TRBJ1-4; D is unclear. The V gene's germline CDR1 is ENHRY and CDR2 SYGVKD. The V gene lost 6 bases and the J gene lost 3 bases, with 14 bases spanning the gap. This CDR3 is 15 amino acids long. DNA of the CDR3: TGTGCCATCAGGGGCGATCGGACTCCTAATGAAAAACTGTTTTTT. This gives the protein CAIRGDRTPNEKLFF.